The clone carrying this T cell receptor (beta chain) came up once. This entry comes from a study of T cell responses to AZD1222 COVID-19 vaccine. Libraries were prepared by immunoSEQ multiplex PCR; TCRdb keeps only in-frame clonotypes and omits some of them. Among 150,000 to 200,000 clones listed, roughly 91% were seen once. Second doses at about 4 or about 12 weeks were pooled. The CDR3 has 12 amino acids. Germline CDR1 MNHEY, CDR2 SVGAGI. V was trimmed by 6 bases and J by 1 base, leaving 1 base between them. The rearrangement joins TRBV6-5 to TRBJ2-6, with D hard to call. The source was peripheral blood, collected 28 days after the second AZD1222 dose. This TCR was recovered from an adult who received the AZD1222 COVID-19 vaccine. CDR3 amino acids: CASRSGANVLTF. The DNA of the CDR3 is TGTGCCAGCAGGTCTGGGGCCAACGTCCTGACTTTC.